This is a list of T cell receptor beta chains from one sample in a study of T cell responses to AZD1222 COVID-19 vaccine. Libraries were prepared by immunoSEQ multiplex PCR; TCRdb keeps only in-frame clonotypes and omits some of them. The sample has roughly 120,000 clones, roughly nine tenths seen once. Specimen: peripheral blood, collected on day 0 of AZD1222 vaccination. These receptors came from an adult in good health. CDR3s include the opening cysteine and the closing phenylalanine or tryptophan. D genes are given only for firm matches. Some rows have no size entry. The others give once, few or many, or a class for an expanded clone.

TRBD2,14,few,TRBJ2-4,TRBV10-3,TGTGCCATCAGTGAGTTGGGGACTAGGGGCATTCAGTACTTC,CAISELGTRGIQYF
TRBD2,13,.,TRBJ2-1,TRBV14,TGTGCCAGCAGCCCCCAACCACAGCGGGGGCAGTTCTTC,CASSPQPQRGQFF
TRBD2,15,.,TRBJ2-1,TRBV27,TGTGCCAGCAGTCCCGCCGGACTAGCGGTCAATGAGCAGTTCTTC,CASSPAGLAVNEQFF
.,15,.,TRBJ2-1,TRBV7-2,TGTGCCAGCCGTGCGTGGGAGAGGGGTTACAATGAGCAGTTCTTC,CASRAWERGYNEQFF
.,16,.,TRBJ2-7,TRBV7-8,TGTGCCAGCAGCTTACTTGGGGAGCGGATCTCCTACGAGCAGTACTTC,CASSLLGERISYEQYF
.,12,.,TRBJ2-7,TRBV27,TGTGCCAGCGGGACATACGACTACGAGCAGTACTTC,CASGTYDYEQYF
TRBD1,16,.,TRBJ2-5,TRBV5-4,TGTGCCAGCAGCTCCGGGGACAGGGTAAAGGAAGAGACCCAGTACTTC,CASSSGDRVKEETQYF
.,14,.,TRBJ2-1,TRBV6-5,TGTGCCTTCGCCCCCGGCCCAGCCTCCAATGAGCAGTTCTTC,CAFAPGPASNEQFF
TRBD1,17,.,TRBJ2-2,TRBV5-1,TGCGCCAGCAGCTTCGGGACAGGTGGATCTCCGGGCGGGGAGCTGTTTTTT,CASSFGTGGSPGGELFF
.,14,.,TRBJ1-3,TRBV6-5,TGTGCCAGCAGTTACTCGGAGGGGGGAAACACCATATATTTT,CASSYSEGGNTIYF
.,16,.,TRBJ1-1,TRBV19,TGTGCCAGTATCGGGGCAGGGGTCGGGATAGTAACTGAAGCTTTCTTT,CASIGAGVGIVTEAFF
TRBD2,14,.,TRBJ2-5,TRBV7-2,TGTGCCAGCAGCTCTAGCGGGAGCCTTCAGACCCAGTACTTC,CASSSSGSLQTQYF
TRBD1,16,.,TRBJ1-2,TRBV10-3,TGTGCCATCAGTGAGATATCGGGACAGGGGTATTACGGCTACACCTTC,CAISEISGQGYYGYTF
.,15,.,TRBJ1-6,TRBV27,TGTGCCAGCAGCTTCGGGATTTCCGTTAATTCACCCCTCCACTTT,CASSFGISVNSPLHF
.,12,.,TRBJ1-1,TRBV28,TGTGCCAGCAGTACCCTGGACACTGAAGCTTTCTTT,CASSTLDTEAFF
.,15,.,TRBJ1-1,TRBV9,TGTGCCAGCAGCTTATCCGTCCAGATGAACACTGAAGCTTTCTTT,CASSLSVQMNTEAFF
.,13,.,TRBJ2-7,TRBV2,TGTGCCAGCAGTTACTCCACCCTCCTGGAGCAGTACTTC,CASSYSTLLEQYF
TRBD2,15,.,TRBJ2-3,TRBV7-9,TGTGCCAGCAGCTATAGCGGGAGGGGCCGCGATACGCAGTATTTT,CASSYSGRGRDTQYF
.,13,.,TRBJ1-1,TRBV10-3,TGTGCCATCAACTCCTTAGGGGGGGATGAAGCTTTCTTT,CAINSLGGDEAFF
.,16,.,TRBJ1-2,TRBV5-4,TGTGCCAGCAGCTTGGGTCCAGCAGGGGTCGAGGGAGGCTACACCTTC,CASSLGPAGVEGGYTF
TRBD2,15,.,TRBJ2-1,TRBV18,TGTGCCAGCTCACCACCACTAGCGGGGTACAATGAGCAGTTCTTC,CASSPPLAGYNEQFF
.,20,.,TRBJ2-1,TRBV9,TGTGCCAGCAGCCTTCCCCTTGGGGACATAATACAGGACTCCTACAATGAGCAGTTCTTC,CASSLPLGDIIQDSYNEQFF
TRBD2,15,.,TRBJ2-7,TRBV4-1,TGCGCCAGCAGCGCGGACCTAGCGGCGTTCTACGAGCAGTACTTC,CASSADLAAFYEQYF
TRBD1,14,.,TRBJ1-6,TRBV28,TGTGCCAGCAGGGGCCGGGACAGGGTTTCACCCCTCCACTTT,CASRGRDRVSPLHF
TRBD2,17,.,TRBJ2-3,TRBV5-1,TGCGCCAGCAGCTCCGGACTAGCCCTCGACAGCACAGATACGCAGTATTTT,CASSSGLALDSTDTQYF
.,12,once,TRBJ2-1,TRBV2,TGTGCCAGCAGTGATCCTTTAAGGGAGCAGTTCTTC,CASSDPLREQFF
TRBD2,22,.,TRBJ2-1,TRBV28,TGTGCCAGCAGTCCCGGGACAGCTAGACCGGGACTAGCGGGAGGGCGGAGGAATGAGCAGTTCTTC,CASSPGTARPGLAGGRRNEQFF
.,15,.,TRBJ2-7,TRBV3-1/TRBV3-2,TGTGCCAGCAGCGATGCTGGGGGTCGCCCCTACGAGCAGTACTTC,CASSDAGGRPYEQYF
.,13,.,TRBJ1-1,TRBV10-3,TGTGCCATCAGTGAGTCGGGGGGCCCTGAAGCTTTCTTT,CAISESGGPEAFF
.,15,.,TRBJ2-2,TRBV5-1,TGCGCCAGCAGCTTGGGGCGGGTCGGCACCGGGGAGCTGTTTTTT,CASSLGRVGTGELFF
TRBD2,17,.,TRBJ2-5,TRBV19,TGTGCCAGTAGTATTACAATGGCGGGAGGGCCTTGGGAGACCCAGTACTTC,CASSITMAGGPWETQYF
TRBD2,15,.,TRBJ2-7,TRBV19,TGTGCCAGTAGCAAGTTCGGGACTAGTGACTACGAGCAGTACTTC,CASSKFGTSDYEQYF
.,16,.,TRBJ1-6,TRBV6-1,TGTGCCAGCAGTGAACTCCTCTGGGGGGGAAATTCACCCCTCCACTTT,CASSELLWGGNSPLHF
.,15,.,TRBJ2-3,TRBV6-6,TGTGCCACCGAGACGTCCGGGGTAAGGTGGGATACGCAGTATTTT,CATETSGVRWDTQYF
TRBD1,13,.,TRBJ2-2,TRBV2,TGTGCCAGCAGAGTGACAGGGCTGAGGGAGCTGTTTTTT,CASRVTGLRELFF
TRBD1,15,.,TRBJ2-7,TRBV5-4,TGTGCCAGCAGCTTTGACAGGGTGGTAACCTACGAGCAGTACTTC,CASSFDRVVTYEQYF
.,13,.,TRBJ2-2,TRBV7-3,TGTGCCAGCAGCTTAGGGCCCACCGGGGAGCTGTTTTTT,CASSLGPTGELFF
TRBD1,18,once,TRBJ1-4,TRBV5-8,TGTGCCAGCAGCTTGCGTTGGGGACAGGGTTTGGGCAGTGAAAAACTGTTTTTT,CASSLRWGQGLGSEKLFF
.,15,.,TRBJ1-5,TRBV28,TGTGCCAGCAGTTTTAAGGGGATCGCGGACCAGCCCCAGCATTTT,CASSFKGIADQPQHF
TRBD2,17,.,TRBJ2-3,TRBV7-3,TGTGCCAGCAGCTTAGGTATTACTAGCGGACCCACAGATACGCAGTATTTT,CASSLGITSGPTDTQYF
TRBD1,15,once,TRBJ1-2,TRBV27,TGTGCCAGCAGTCCACCGGGACAGGGGGCCCGTGGCTACACCTTC,CASSPPGQGARGYTF
.,14,.,TRBJ1-1,TRBV19,TGTGCCAGTAGTATGGGAAAATTGAACACTGAAGCTTTCTTT,CASSMGKLNTEAFF
.,13,.,TRBJ1-2,TRBV12-3/TRBV12-4,TGTGCCAGCAGTTTTGACAGACTCTGGGGCTACACCTTC,CASSFDRLWGYTF
.,13,.,TRBJ2-2,TRBV6-5,TGTGCCAGCAGATTTTCTAACACCGGGGAGCTGTTTTTT,CASRFSNTGELFF
.,16,.,TRBJ1-6,TRBV30,TGTGCCTGGAGTGGTATGAAGACCCCAGGGCATTCACCCCTCCACTTT,CAWSGMKTPGHSPLHF
.,15,.,TRBJ1-5,TRBV15,TGTGCCACCAGCTCTGGCGGCTTCGGAAATCAGCCCCAGCATTTT,CATSSGGFGNQPQHF
.,15,.,TRBJ1-5,TRBV3-1/TRBV3-2,TGTGCCAGCAGCCCCGGGTTCTCAGGCAATCAGCCCCAGCATTTT,CASSPGFSGNQPQHF
.,15,.,TRBJ1-5,TRBV28,TGTGCCAGCAGCGCACGGGCAGGCGGTAATCAGCCCCAGCATTTT,CASSARAGGNQPQHF
.,13,.,TRBJ2-5,TRBV5-1,TGCGCCAGCAGCTTGGTAGCGGAAGAGACCCAGTACTTC,CASSLVAEETQYF
TRBD1,15,.,TRBJ2-2,TRBV7-3,TGTGCCAGCAGCCTCGACAGGGTGGGGACCGGGGAGCTGTTTTTT,CASSLDRVGTGELFF
TRBD1,15,.,TRBJ1-1,TRBV11-2,TGTGCCAGCAGCCAGTGGCGGGGACAGGGGTCTGAAGCTTTCTTT,CASSQWRGQGSEAFF
TRBD1,16,.,TRBJ2-7,TRBV19,TGTGCCAGTAGCCCGGGACAGCGGATACTCTCCTACGAGCAGTACTTC,CASSPGQRILSYEQYF
.,12,.,TRBJ1-5,TRBV30,TGTGCCTGGACCCATAGCAATCAGCCCCAGCATTTT,CAWTHSNQPQHF
.,14,once,TRBJ2-2,TRBV3-1/TRBV3-2,TGTGCCAGCAGCCAAGAACGGGGACCCGGGGAGCTGTTTTTT,CASSQERGPGELFF
.,18,.,TRBJ2-7,TRBV4-1,TGCGCCAGCAGCCAAGATAGGGACGTGGGTCGGGGCTCCTACGAGCAGTACTTC,CASSQDRDVGRGSYEQYF
.,15,.,TRBJ1-6,TRBV6-1,TGTGCCAGCAGTGAAGCCGGGGCCAGGGATTCACCCCTCCACTTT,CASSEAGARDSPLHF
.,15,.,TRBJ2-2,TRBV3-1/TRBV3-2,TGTGCCAGCAGTCGGCCTGGGACGCCCACCGGGGAGCTGTTTTTT,CASSRPGTPTGELFF
.,15,.,TRBJ1-1,TRBV9,TGTGCCAGCAGCGTAGGGCAGGGGACGAACACTGAAGCTTTCTTT,CASSVGQGTNTEAFF